The 25 T cell receptor beta chains in this list originate from one sample, sequenced in a study of CD8+CD57+ T cells in acquired aplastic anemia (dated by TCRdb to the late 2010s). Sequencing was carried out with an Illumina HiSeq 2000. Profiling of TCR beta VDJ combinations and CDR3 sequences used genomic DNA as the template. TCRdb trimmed the raw reads at Q25, called clones with MiXCR and kept productive beta chains. When rows share a CDR3 protein, they turn into one entry using the most common DNA and genes. Within this sample are about 130,000 distinct CDR3 sequences, with 48% of them counted one time only. About 2.7% of the sample rests with the top ten. What was sequenced was sorted CD4+, CD8+, or CD8+CD57+ T cells (not recorded which) from PBMCs. These receptors were obtained from a human donor in good health, serving as a control.

The CDR3 region is CASSLDWDSYGYTF. In DNA, the CDR3 is TGTGCCAGCAGCTTAGATTGGGACAGTTATGGCTACACCTTC. The chain couples TRBV7-8 to TRBJ1-2, with 7 positions matching TRBD1. Germline V gene lookup returns CDR1 SGHVS and CDR2 FQNEAQ. The J segment lost 5 bases and the V segment lost 1 base, leaving 4 bases of the junction unmatched. The CDR3 runs to 14 residues.

This clonotype was observed a single time. V is TRBV25-1 and J is TRBJ2-3; no firm D call. This CDR3 is 14 amino acids long. V shed 10 bases and J shed 1 base, with 15 bases lying between them. Germline V gives CDR1 MGHDK, CDR2 SYGVNS. The CDR3 sequence: CAIEAPGRTDTQYF. The DNA of the CDR3 is TGTGCCATTGAAGCCCCAGGACGCACAGATACGCAGTATTTT. Together with reference TRBV25-1 and TRBJ2-3, the CDR3 gives the full variable domain: EADIYQTPRYLVIGTGKKITLECSQTMGHDKMYWYQQDPGMELHLIHYSYGVNSTEKGDLSSESTVSRIRTEHFPLTLESARPSHTSQYLCAIEAPGRTDTQYFGPGTRLTVL.

This clonotype was observed many times. This chain joins TRBV20-1 and TRBJ2-7; D is undetermined. The CDR3 has 15 residues. Between the trimmed V and J ends, which lost 5 bases and 0 bases, there was a span of 17 bases. Looked up from germline, CDR1 is DFQATT and CDR2 is SNEGSKA (reference sequence). In DNA, the CDR3 is TGCAGTGCTTATTCGACGACCTGGAGCTCCTACGAGCAGTACTTC. It translates to CSAYSTTWSSYEQYF.

This clonotype was recorded at least ten times. For the CDR3, the DNA is TGCAGTGCTAGAGATCGTCCCGACGGGGAAAAACTGTTTTTT. It is translated as CSARDRPDGEKLFF. The chain is built from TRBV20-1 and TRBJ1-4; D is uncertain. Germline V gives CDR1 DFQATT, CDR2 SNEGSKA (reference sequence). Trimming shortened V by 0 bases and J by 8 bases, and 13 bases separated the two germline ends. This CDR3 spans 14 amino acids.

In regard to this clonotype: Sequence at one end of the junction differs from germline and may be a read error. J is TRBJ2-5 and V is TRBV10-1; D gene ambiguous. The CDR3 totals 13 residues. Germline V CDR1 and CDR2: WNHNN, SYGVQD (reference sequence). Here the CDR3 DNA reads TGTGCCATCAGTACGTCCGACCAAGAGACCCAGTACTTC. This codes for CAISTSDQETQYF.

This clonotype was counted at least ten times. The chain employs TRBV30 and TRBJ1-3; D not certain. CDR1 is GTSNPN and CDR2 is SVGIG in the germline V gene (reference sequence). Trimming cost V 3 bases and J 8 bases, with 20 bases left between them. The CDR3 has 15 residues. The CDR3 here is CAWSRARTVTDTIYF. The CDR3 bases are TGTGCCTGGAGCCGAGCCCGGACGGTTACCGACACCATATATTTT. The whole variable domain, filled in from reference TRBV30 and TRBJ1-3, reads SQTIHQWPATLVQPVGSPLSLECTVEGTSNPNLYWYRQAAGRGLQLLFYSVGIGQISSEVPQNLSASRPQDRQFILSSKKLLLSDSGFYLCAWSRARTVTDTIYFGEGSWLTVV.

This clonotype was found a few times. The chain joins TRBV3-1 to TRBJ2-1; no clear D. The germline V gene has CDR1 LGHDT and CDR2 YNNKEL (reference sequence). Trimming left V 0 bases short and J 10 bases short, with 10 bases between. This CDR3 comprises 13 residues. CDR3 in DNA: TGTGCCAGCAGCCAAGATTTGTCAGGAGAGCAGTTCTTC. It codes for CASSQDLSGEQFF.

The chain links TRBV6-2 or TRBV6-3 to TRBJ2-7; D is unclear. This CDR3 has 15 amino acids. The V end lost 2 bases, the J end lost 3 bases, and 14 bases lay between the germline ends. Per germline, CDR1 MNHEY and CDR2 SVGEGT. The CDR3 DNA reads TGTGCCAGCAGTTACGAGGTGGGGTTAAGCTACGAGCAGTACTTC. Protein sequence: CASSYEVGLSYEQYF.

The CDR3 here is CASSTGTAFNSPLHF. In DNA form, the CDR3 reads TGTGCCAGCAGTACCGGGACAGCTTTCAATTCACCCCTCCACTTT. The V call is TRBV2, the J call TRBJ1-6; 7 nucleotides match TRBD1. CDR3 length equals 15 residues. The ends lost 5 bases at V and 7 bases at J; junction bases unmatched: 8. Germline lookup yields CDR1 SNHLY and CDR2 FYNNEI.

Comments on this clonotype: The conserved phenylalanine or tryptophan normally closing the CDR3 is absent here, so this likely arose from a read error. CDR3 protein: CASSYTPAGKGYTL. The CDR3 DNA sequence: TGTGCCAGCAGTTACACCCCGGCGGGGAAAGGCTACACCCTC. V is TRBV6-5 and J is TRBJ1-2, with D hard to call. Germline V gives CDR1 MNHEY, CDR2 SVGAGI. V gave up 2 bases and J gave up 8 bases, with 15 bases separating them. The CDR3 sequence is 14 residues long.

The CDR3 bases are TGCAGCGTTGAAAAGGGTGGTGACATCGGCTATGGCTACACCTTC. This encodes CSVEKGGDIGYGYTF. The chain couples TRBV29-1 to TRBJ1-2, with no clear D. CDR3 length equals 15 residues. V lost 2 bases and J lost 4, with 17 bases in between. The V gene's germline CDR1 is SQVTM and CDR2 ANQGSEA.

The rearrangement links TRBV2 to TRBJ1-6; tentatively, D is TRBD1 (6 bases). Germline V CDR1 and CDR2: SNHLY, FYNNEI. This CDR3 has 13 residues. V lost 11 bases to trimming and J lost 7 bases, with 15 bases between them. CDR3: CAGRGAGNSPLHF. In DNA form, the CDR3 reads TGTGCCGGGCGGGGGGCTGGCAATTCACCCCTCCACTTT.

Points on this clonotype: This may be a read error: a much more frequent sequence differs by one nucleotide. The rearrangement joins TRBV18 to TRBJ1-2, with a possible D match to TRBD1 (5 bases). The CDR3 loop spans 16 amino acids. The germline V gene has CDR1 KGHSH and CDR2 LQKENI. Trimming stripped 3 bases from V and 2 bases from J, with 16 bases between. The CDR3 protein is CASSPMERGTNYGYTF. CDR3 coding DNA: TGTGCCAGCTCACCTATGGAGAGGGGCACCAACTATGGCTACACCTTC. The whole variable domain, filled in from reference TRBV18 and TRBJ1-2, reads NAGVMQNPRHLVRRRGQEARLRCSPMKGHSHVYWYRQLPEEGLKFMVYLQKENIIDESGMPKERFSAEFPKEGPSILRIQQVVRGDSAAYFCASSPMERGTNYGYTFGSGTRLTVV.

This chain connects TRBV10-3 to TRBJ1-1, with 10 bases identical to TRBD1. CDR1 is ENHRY and CDR2 is SYGVKD in the germline V gene. The CDR3 is made up of 17 amino acids. Trimming removed 4 bases from V and 0 bases from J; junction bases left unmatched: 8. CDR3 bases: TGTGCCATCAGTGCAGTGACAGGGGGCCAGCTGAACACTGAAGCTTTCTTT. Its protein is CAISAVTGGQLNTEAFF.

The gene calls are TRBV25-1 and TRBJ2-1; D remains unclear. CDR1 is MGHDK and CDR2 is SYGVNS in the germline V gene. The CDR3 is 15 amino acids. Trimming removed 2 bases from V and 3 bases from J, with 11 bases in between. The CDR3 spells CASSETHSSYNEQFF. As DNA, the CDR3 is TGTGCCAGCAGTGAAACCCACAGTAGCTACAATGAGCAGTTCTTC.

This clonotype has only a few counts. This chain joins TRBV20-1 and TRBJ2-1; 10 positions agree with TRBD2. V gave up 5 bases and J gave up 5 bases; unmatched junction bases: 15. Per germline, CDR1 DFQATT and CDR2 SNEGSKA (reference sequence). This CDR3 contains 17 residues. DNA for the CDR3: TGCAGTGCTCCCAAGCAGGGGCTAGCGGGGGATAACAATGAGCAGTTCTTC. It translates to CSAPKQGLAGDNNEQFF.

The genes are TRBV27 and TRBJ1-1; D call uncertain. This CDR3 is 15 amino acids long. Trimming shortened V by 4 bases and J by 1 base, and 13 bases separated the two germline ends. In germline, CDR1 is MNHEY, CDR2 SMNVEV (reference sequence). CDR3 nucleotide sequence: TGTGCCAGCAGTTCGGTCCAATCGGCGAACACTGAAGCTTTCTTT. This encodes CASSSVQSANTEAFF.

V gene TRBV19 combines with J gene TRBJ1-2; 9 nucleotides align to TRBD1. Unmatched junction bases numbered 16, after V lost 6 bases and J lost 8 bases. Germline loops: CDR1 LNHDA, CDR2 SQIVND (reference sequence). The CDR3 spans 16 residues. CDR3 in DNA: TGTGCCAGTAGATATGGGACAGGGAAGAGAATCTCGGGCTACACCTTC. This codes for CASRYGTGKRISGYTF.

The V call is TRBV12-3 or TRBV12-4, the J call TRBJ1-2; TRBD1 might be the D (5 bases). This CDR3 spans 13 amino acids. Trimming cost V 5 bases and J 4 bases, with 11 bases left between them. CDR3 in amino acids: CASSTSGGYGYTF. DNA of the CDR3: TGTGCCAGCAGTACGTCCGGGGGCTATGGCTACACCTTC.

The chain uses TRBV4-3 and TRBJ2-3, with D tentatively TRBD2 (7 bases). CDR3 length: 16 residues. Deletions cut 5 bases from V and 2 bases from J, with 17 bases between. The germline V gene has CDR1 LGHNA and CDR2 YSLEER. CDR3 region: CASSVEGGPSTDTQYF. CDR3 nucleotides: TGCGCCAGCAGCGTGGAGGGGGGGCCCTCCACAGATACGCAGTATTTT.

Written as DNA, the CDR3 is TGTGCCACCAGCAGAGTTGGGACAGGGGTACAAGAGACCCAGTACTTC. Its translation is CATSRVGTGVQETQYF. The genes are TRBV15 and TRBJ2-5; 10 positions agree with TRBD1. The CDR3 is 16 amino acids. V was clipped by 1 base and J by 2 bases; unmatched bases: 4. CDR1 and CDR2 from the germline V gene are LNHNV and YYDKDF (reference sequence).

By share of the sample, this clonotype is medium-sized. The J gene is TRBJ2-5, the V gene TRBV2, with 8 nucleotides matching TRBD2. Germline V lookup: CDR1 SNHLY, CDR2 FYNNEI. V was pared by 3 bases and J by 5 bases, with 8 bases of the junction left unmatched. This CDR3 spans 15 amino acids. Here the CDR3 DNA reads TGTGCCAGCAGTGATGTTGGCGGGGGGAGGGAGACCCAGTACTTC. Its protein is CASSDVGGGRETQYF.

The chain links TRBV4-3 to TRBJ2-7; TRBD1 matches 9 bases. The CDR3 runs 14 residues. V was pared by 3 bases and J by 2 bases, with 2 bases of the junction left unmatched. Germline V CDR1 and CDR2: LGHNA, YSLEER. In DNA, the CDR3 is TGCGCCAGCAGCCAGACAGGGGGGGCCTACGAGCAGTACTTC. Amino acids: CASSQTGGAYEQYF.

The chain is built from TRBV9 and TRBJ1-2; D not resolved. Trimming shortened V by 0 bases and J by 2 bases, and 8 bases separated the two germline ends. This CDR3 contains 14 residues. From germline, CDR1 is SGDLS and CDR2 YYNGEE. The CDR3 nucleotides read TGTGCCAGCAGCGTAGGGCAGATCAACTATGGCTACACCTTC. Encoded protein: CASSVGQINYGYTF.

This clonotype was detected ten times or more. The chain recombines TRBV5-4 with TRBJ1-1; D ambiguous. The CDR3 has 14 residues. V was pared by 5 bases and J by 0 bases, with 11 bases between. Germline-derived CDR1 and CDR2 are SGHNT and YYREEE (reference sequence). The CDR3 bases are TGTGCCAGCAGTTTGATGAATCTGAACACTGAAGCTTTCTTT. Translating gives CASSLMNLNTEAFF.